This T cell receptor (beta chain) is drawn from a study of T cell repertoires in cytomegalovirus infection. Comments on this clonotype: Antigen: not known.

This CDR3 has 16 amino acids. Trimming took 6 bases from V and 5 from J; bases not matched to a gene: 15. Germline CDR1 is DFQATT and CDR2 is SNEGSKA (reference sequence). Using its own MiXCR run on the reads, TCRdb lists one record per CDR3 protein. Among 750,000 to 950,000 distinct CDR3 sequences listed, roughly 28% were seen once. This clonotype originated in a human donor in good health (CMV status not recorded). Some clones in this sample may be carry-over from other donors' samples. The starting material was cultured CD8+ T cells from PBMCs, obtained from culture after CMV antigen stimulation. The J gene is TRBJ2-4, the V gene TRBV20-1, with TRBD2 matching 8 bases. CDR3 bases: TGCAGTGCGACACCAGGCGGCGGGGGGACCCAAAACATTCAGTACTTC. Its translation: CSATPGGGGTQNIQYF.